Below, 8 T cell receptor beta chains from the same sample are listed, as sequenced in a study of CD8+ T cells in alopecia areata. Described treatment: oral pan-JAK inhibitor, 5-10 mg twice daily. Investigators isolated RNA and reverse transcribed it into cDNA to act as the sequencing template. Sequenced by immunoSEQ multiplex PCR; TCRdb stores in-frame clones only, minus some. The sample shows over 150,000 clones, 50% to 65% of them seen only once. Material: CD4+ T cells sorted from blood, obtained at week 24, from a patient treated with tofacitinib. These receptors originate from a human donor with alopecia areata.

The V gene is TRBV7-8, the J gene TRBJ2-4; D remains unclear. Germline CDR1 SGHVS, CDR2 FQNEAQ. V was pared by 5 bases and J by 8 bases, with 16 bases between. The length of the CDR3 is 14 residues. CDR3 protein: CASSPERAMDIQYF. CDR3 DNA sequence: TGTGCCAGCAGCCCGGAACGGGCTATGGACATTCAGTACTTC.

This clone was counted only a few times. The chain recombines TRBV13 with TRBJ2-6, with a possible D match to TRBD2 (6 bases). Germline V gene sequence: CDR1 PRHDT, CDR2 FYEKMQ (reference sequence). V lost 9 bases and J 0 bases, leaving 9 bases between the germline ends. This CDR3 spans 14 amino acids. CDR3 residues: CASRRGSGANVLTF. In DNA, the CDR3 is TGTGCCAGTCGGAGGGGCTCTGGGGCCAACGTCCTGACTTTC.

V is TRBV29-1 and J is TRBJ1-1, with 7 bases aligning to TRBD1. Germline V gene lookup returns CDR1 SQVTM and CDR2 ANQGSEA. The junction had 4 bases not matched to a gene; V was cut back by 0 bases and J by 0 bases. This CDR3 comprises 15 residues. The CDR3 loop is CSVEDPTGVNTEAFF. CDR3 sequence (DNA): TGCAGCGTTGAAGATCCCACAGGGGTGAACACTGAAGCTTTCTTT.

This chain links TRBV5-1 with TRBJ2-7; the D is unclear. This CDR3 contains 14 residues. Germline V gives CDR1 SGHRS, CDR2 YFSETQ. The ends were cut back, 0 bases at V and 4 bases at J, with 11 bases in the middle. The CDR3 bases are TGCGCCAGCAGCTTGGAAGGACCTGGGTACGAGCAGTACTTC. Residues: CASSLEGPGYEQYF.

This chain joins TRBV29-1 and TRBJ1-4, with D possibly matching TRBD1 (5 bases). V dropped 3 bases and J dropped 10 bases, with 12 bases sitting between them. The CDR3 runs to 12 residues. Germline CDR1 reads SQVTM; CDR2 reads ANQGSEA. CDR3 sequence reads: CSVETVSGKLFF. CDR3 in DNA: TGCAGCGTTGAGACAGTGTCAGGAAAACTGTTTTTT. Full variable domain (rest looked up from reference TRBV29-1 and TRBJ1-4): SAVISQKPSRDICQRGTSLTIQCQVDSQVTMMFWYRQQPGQSLTLIATANQGSEATYESGFVIDKFPISRPNLTFSTLTVSNMSPEDSSIYLCSVETVSGKLFFGSGTQLSVL.

This clone occurred a few times. The chain uses TRBV4-1 and TRBJ2-7, with D possibly being TRBD1 (6 bases). The CDR3 consists of 13 residues. Germline CDR1 and CDR2: MGHRA and YSYEKL. Trimming cost V 0 bases and J 3 bases, with 6 bases left between them. CDR3 region: CASSQEQGYEQYF. The CDR3 region has the DNA TGCGCCAGCAGCCAAGAACAGGGCTACGAGCAGTACTTC.

V and J are TRBV6-5 and TRBJ1-2; D is perhaps TRBD1 (5 bases). Per germline, CDR1 MNHEY and CDR2 SVGAGI. This CDR3 comprises 15 residues. V was shortened by 0 bases and J by 4 bases, with 12 bases between the two germline ends. The CDR3 region has the DNA TGTGCCAGCAGTTACTCGATGGGCGGGGGCTATGGCTACACCTTC. This codes for CASSYSMGGGYGYTF.

V usage is TRBV4-2 and J usage is TRBJ1-2, with D hard to call. V was clipped by 6 bases and J by 5 bases, with 10 bases between them. The germline V gene has CDR1 LGHNA and CDR2 YNFKEQ. The length of the CDR3 is 12 residues. CDR3 sequence (DNA): TGTGCCAGCAGAGACGGACGGTATGGCTACACCTTC. Its translation: CASRDGRYGYTF.